This T cell receptor (beta chain) was sequenced in a study of shared T cell receptors in the human thymus. There are 15 residues in the CDR3. Germline CDR1 reads SGHDN; CDR2 reads FVKESK. The V and J ends lost 3 bases and 5 bases, in that order; junction bases with no gene match: 6. TCRdb's copy holds only in-frame clones and misses some; the assay was immunoSEQ multiplex PCR. The data show 700,000 or so clones, 75% to 90% seen once. The same sample was also studied in work on human thymus T cells. This second study says: The study used thymus tissue resected during corrective heart surgery. Apparent skewing of V and J gene usage characterized both thymic and blood repertoires. Thymic repertoires from unrelated individuals overlapped highly, related research reported.

Source material: thymocytes. This chain connects TRBV14 to TRBJ2-7; TRBD2 matches at 11 bases. The sequence derives from a girl less than two years old with a congenital heart defect. The CDR3 DNA is TGTGCCAGCAGCCACGCATTAGCGGGGGGGCACGAGCAGTACTTC. It encodes CASSHALAGGHEQYF.